These 16 T cell receptor beta chains were all obtained from the same sample, sequenced in a study of cytomegalovirus exposure and HLA in healthy donors (dated by TCRdb to about 2017). The library was obtained by the immunoSEQ multiplex PCR assay. For the multiplex PCR, a mixture combining 60 forward primers for TCR Vbeta segments and 13 reverse primers for TCR Jbeta segments was used. The table comes from immuneACCESS by way of TCRdb, which keeps in-frame sequences with V and J called. Part of the clones is missing from these tables; in studies checked, under half for an unresolved V gene and the rest for unknown reasons. Here the sample has 100,000 to 120,000 clones; about 70% occur a single time. Of the sample, under 4% falls within the top ten clones. Sequencing used PBMCs. The receptors originated from a young man in good health and CMV-seronegative.

This clone was seen a few times. The CDR3 DNA reads as TGTGCCAGCAGCGGGGACAGGGCTGGAAACACCATATATTTT. Encoded protein: CASSGDRAGNTIYF. The V gene is TRBV25-1, the J gene TRBJ1-3; 9 positions match TRBD1. CDR1 and CDR2 from the germline V gene are MGHDK and SYGVNS. This CDR3 contains 14 residues. The junction had 2 bases not matched to a gene; V was cut back by 6 bases and J by 2 bases.

About this clone itself: This specimen includes other DNA sequences encoding the same CDR3. J is TRBJ1-1 and V is TRBV30; D is ambiguous. The CDR3 has 12 amino acids. Trimming took 1 base from V and 1 from J, leaving 4 bases between them. Looked up from germline, CDR1 is GTSNPN and CDR2 is SVGIG (reference sequence). The CDR3, as DNA: TGTGCCTGGAGTGCAGGGAACACTGAAGCTTTCTTT. It yields the protein CAWSAGNTEAFF.

The chain carries TRBV6-1 and TRBJ1-1; possibly TRBD1 for D (5 bases). Germline assignment: CDR1 MNHNS and CDR2 SASEGT. The V end lost 2 bases, the J end lost 8 bases, and 12 bases lay between the germline ends. The CDR3 runs 13 residues. The CDR3 here is CASSEIMAGEAFF. Here the CDR3 DNA reads TGTGCCAGCAGTGAAATCATGGCAGGGGAAGCTTTCTTT.

This clone was seen only a few times. The rearrangement links TRBV30 to TRBJ2-7, with 8 positions matching TRBD1. Germline V gene lookup returns CDR1 GTSNPN and CDR2 SVGIG (reference sequence). CDR3 length: 16 amino acids. J lost 3 bases, V lost 3 bases, and 13 bases had no gene match. The CDR3 loop is CAWRPTGVGAIYEQYF. CDR3 nucleotide sequence: TGTGCCTGGAGACCGACAGGGGTGGGTGCAATCTACGAGCAGTACTTC.

The V call is TRBV19, the J call TRBJ1-1, with D possibly matching TRBD1 (5 bases). The CDR3 is 14 residues long. Looked up from germline, CDR1 is LNHDA and CDR2 is SQIVND (reference sequence). Trimming took off 0 bases at V and 4 bases at J, with 9 bases between the two ends. CDR3 region: CASSIERGGTEAFF. The CDR3 DNA is TGTGCCAGTAGTATAGAACGGGGGGGCACTGAAGCTTTCTTT.

The gene calls are TRBV10-3 and TRBJ2-1; 7 bases line up with TRBD2. The CDR3 is 14 residues long. Germline assignment: CDR1 ENHRY and CDR2 SYGVKD. V lost 3 bases, J lost 7 bases, and 6 bases stayed unmatched. For the CDR3, the DNA is TGTGCCATCAGTGACCTCGACGGGGGGAATGAGCAGTTCTTC. Protein product: CAISDLDGGNEQFF.

V gene TRBV30 combines with J gene TRBJ1-2; 7 positions match TRBD1. Germline V gene sequence: CDR1 GTSNPN, CDR2 SVGIG (reference sequence). The CDR3 contains 16 residues. V lost 1 base to trimming and J lost 4 bases; unmatched junction nucleotides: 12. In nucleotides, the CDR3 is TGTGCCTGGAGTGATAAGGTTTCGGGACAGATCTATGGCTACACCTTC. Translated: CAWSDKVSGQIYGYTF.

The genes are TRBV28 and TRBJ2-3; TRBD2 matches at 10 bases. This CDR3 region has 14 residues. Losses at the gene ends were 6 bases for V and 3 bases for J; bases not matched to a gene: 3. Germline V lookup: CDR1 MDHEN, CDR2 SYDVKM. Written as DNA, the CDR3 is TGTGCCAGCAGAACTAGCGGGAATACAGATACGCAGTATTTT. Translating it yields CASRTSGNTDTQYF.

The genes are TRBV30 and TRBJ2-3; 9 nucleotides line up with TRBD1. The V segment lost 8 bases and the J segment 0 bases; nucleotides outside the gene matches: 3. Per the germline V gene, CDR1 is GTSNPN and CDR2 is SVGIG (reference sequence). CDR3 length: 13 residues. CDR3 in DNA: TGTGCCGGACAGGGGTCCAGCACAGATACGCAGTATTTT. This codes for CAGQGSSTDTQYF.

This clone has a handful of counts. V gene TRBV11-3 combines with J gene TRBJ2-5; possibly TRBD1 for D (6 bases). CDR1 and CDR2 (germline): SGHNT, YENEEA. CDR3 length: 15 amino acids. V was trimmed by 3 bases and J by 2 bases, leaving 13 bases between them. In nucleotides, the CDR3 is TGTGCCAGCAGCTTGACCGGGACACGGCAAGAGACCCAGTACTTC. This sequence encodes CASSLTGTRQETQYF. The entire variable domain, with the rest obtained from reference TRBV11-3 and TRBJ2-5, is as follows: EAGVVQSPRYKIIEKKQPVAFWCNPISGHNTLYWYLQNLGQGPELLIRYENEEAVDDSQLPKDRFSAERLKGVDSTLKIQPAELGDSAVYLCASSLTGTRQETQYFGPGTRLLVL.

This clone was seen only once. The rearrangement uses TRBV29-1 and TRBJ2-1; D not resolved. The germline gives CDR1 SQVTM, CDR2 ANQGSEA. The CDR3 sequence is 12 residues long. Trimming took 4 bases from V and 0 from J, leaving 4 bases between them. The CDR3 protein is CSVASSYNEQFF. CDR3 coding DNA: TGCAGCGTTGCTAGCTCCTACAATGAGCAGTTCTTC.

This clone appeared a few times. V gene TRBV5-1 combines with J gene TRBJ2-3; possible D gene TRBD2, 6 bases. Per the germline V gene, CDR1 is SGHRS and CDR2 is YFSETQ. With 2 bases removed from V and 4 bases from J, the gap between germline ends came to 14 bases. CDR3 length: 15 residues. The CDR3 nucleotides read TGCGCCAGCAGCTTTGGTTCGGCGGGGTCAGATACGCAGTATTTT. This encodes CASSFGSAGSDTQYF.

The chain couples TRBV5-1 to TRBJ2-1; 7 positions match TRBD2. Germline trimming cut 0 bases from V and 4 bases from J; bases unmatched to any gene: 16. The CDR3 consists of 19 residues. Looked up from germline, CDR1 is SGHRS and CDR2 is YFSETQ. For the CDR3, the DNA is TGCGCCAGCAGCTTGGGGGACCCAGCTGGGAGGGCCCGGTACAATGAGCAGTTCTTC. This codes for CASSLGDPAGRARYNEQFF. The full variable domain, completed using reference TRBV5-1 and TRBJ2-1, is KAGVTQTPRYLIKTRGQQVTLSCSPISGHRSVSWYQQTPGQGLQFLFEYFSETQRNKGNFPGRFSGRQFSNSRSEMNVSTLELGDSALYLCASSLGDPAGRARYNEQFFGPGTRLTVL.

The gene calls are TRBV6-6 and TRBJ1-3; D call uncertain. Trimming took off 6 bases at V and 7 bases at J, with 19 bases between the two ends. Germline lookup yields CDR1 MNHNY and CDR2 SVGAGI (reference sequence). The CDR3 consists of 15 residues. The CDR3 nucleotides are TGTGCCAGCAGCCGGACCGGGGAACAGCGGAACACCATATATTTT. It codes for CASSRTGEQRNTIYF.

V and J are TRBV6-1 and TRBJ1-6, with 10 bases lining up with TRBD1. This CDR3 comprises 14 residues. Germline V gene sequence: CDR1 MNHNS, CDR2 SASEGT. J was trimmed by 6 bases and V by 9 bases; bases with no gene match: 5. DNA of the CDR3: TGTGCCAGTCTCCGGGACAGGGGTAATTCACCCCTCCACTTT. As protein: CASLRDRGNSPLHF.

V and J are TRBV27 and TRBJ2-3, with TRBD1 matching over 8 bases. CDR1 and CDR2 (germline): MNHEY, SMNVEV (reference sequence). The CDR3 is made up of 16 amino acids. Trimming cost V 0 bases and J 5 bases; bases outside gene matches: 7. CDR3 nucleotide sequence: TGTGCCAGCAGTTTATCGGCGACAGGGGTGGGAGATACGCAGTATTTT. Translating gives CASSLSATGVGDTQYF.